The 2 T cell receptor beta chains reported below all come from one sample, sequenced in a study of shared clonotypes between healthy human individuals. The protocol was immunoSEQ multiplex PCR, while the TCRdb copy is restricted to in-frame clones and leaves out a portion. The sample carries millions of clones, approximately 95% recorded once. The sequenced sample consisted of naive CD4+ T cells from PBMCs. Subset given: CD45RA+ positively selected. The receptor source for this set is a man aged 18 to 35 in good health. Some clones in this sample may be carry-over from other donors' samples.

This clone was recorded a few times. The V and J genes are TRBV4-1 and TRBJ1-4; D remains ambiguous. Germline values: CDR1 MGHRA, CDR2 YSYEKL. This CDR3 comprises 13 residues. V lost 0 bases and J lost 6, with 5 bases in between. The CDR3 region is CASSQDPYEKLFF. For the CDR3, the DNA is TGCGCCAGCAGCCAAGATCCGTATGAAAAACTGTTTTTT.

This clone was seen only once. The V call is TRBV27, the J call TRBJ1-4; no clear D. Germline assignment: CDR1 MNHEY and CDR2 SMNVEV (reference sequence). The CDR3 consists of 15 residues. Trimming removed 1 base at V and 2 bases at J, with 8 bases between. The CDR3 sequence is CASSLFGITNEKLFF. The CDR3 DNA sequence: TGTGCCAGCAGTTTATTCGGGATCACTAATGAAAAACTGTTTTTT.